This passage covers 9 T cell receptor beta chains from one sample sequenced in a study of cytomegalovirus exposure and HLA in healthy donors. PCR employed 60 Vbeta and 13 Jbeta primers. Only in-frame clones appear in the TCRdb table, and some are missing; sequencing was by immunoSEQ multiplex PCR. The data hold roughly 120,000 clones, with 80% observed a single time. The sample was PBMCs. The source of these receptors is a female donor in good health and CMV-seropositive.

The rearrangement joins TRBV11-2 to TRBJ1-6; maybe TRBD1 (6 bases). Trimming shortened V by 5 bases and J by 5 bases, and 10 bases separated the two germline ends. Germline loops: CDR1 SGHAT, CDR2 FQNNGV. The CDR3 is 14 residues long. CDR3: CASSVQGNNSPLHF. The CDR3 region has the DNA TGTGCCAGCAGCGTACAGGGAAATAATTCACCCCTCCACTTT.

The gene calls are TRBV4-1 and TRBJ2-2, with D possibly TRBD2 on 5 matching bases. Looked up from germline, CDR1 is MGHRA and CDR2 is YSYEKL. CDR3 length: 16 residues. V was pared by 0 bases and J by 6 bases, with 14 bases between. CDR3 DNA: TGCGCCAGCAGCCAAGATCGGAGAGGGAGTGCCGGGGAGCTGTTTTTT. Translating it yields CASSQDRRGSAGELFF.

This sequence joins TRBV2 and TRBJ1-5, with TRBD1 as a possible D gene (6 bases). Germline V gene sequence: CDR1 SNHLY, CDR2 FYNNEI. The CDR3 contains 14 residues. V was cut by 8 bases and J by 1 base, with 12 bases left in between. The CDR3 sequence is CASDRLRSNQPQHF. The CDR3 DNA reads TGTGCCAGCGACAGGCTGAGGAGCAATCAGCCCCAGCATTTT.

The CDR3 region has the DNA TGTGCCAGCAGACAGAGAGACACAGATACGCAGTATTTT. Amino acids: CASRQRDTDTQYF. This sequence joins TRBV2 and TRBJ2-3; D remains unclear. The length of the CDR3 is 13 residues. Germline V gene data show CDR1 as SNHLY and CDR2 as FYNNEI. V was shortened by 6 bases and J by 2 bases, with 9 bases between the two germline ends.

The J gene is TRBJ2-7, the V gene TRBV6-5; 8 nucleotides agree with TRBD2. The CDR3 consists of 14 residues. The ends lost 8 bases at V and 3 bases at J; junction bases unmatched: 9. CDR1 and CDR2 (germline): MNHEY, SVGAGI. The CDR3 DNA follows: TGTGCCAGCTCAGGAGCGGGGGAAAGCTACGAGCAGTACTTC. Amino acid sequence: CASSGAGESYEQYF.

Only one count was recorded for this clone. The chain has TRBV30 and TRBJ1-1, with unresolved D. CDR3 length: 14 amino acids. V lost 1 base to trimming and J lost 6 bases, with 15 bases between them. Germline CDR1 and CDR2: GTSNPN and SVGIG (reference sequence). In DNA form, the CDR3 reads TGTGCCTGGAGTGATAGTTGGAGCCTCGCTGAAGCTTTCTTT. Translating it yields CAWSDSWSLAEAFF.

The V gene is TRBV7-8, the J gene TRBJ2-1; D might be TRBD2 (6 bases). This CDR3 spans 16 amino acids. CDR1 and CDR2 (germline): SGHVS, FQNEAQ. V lost 2 bases and J 2 bases, leaving 13 bases between the germline ends. CDR3 in DNA: TGTGCCAGCAGCTTAATTCGGGACTCCCCCTACAATGAGCAGTTCTTC. Its translation is CASSLIRDSPYNEQFF.

V usage is TRBV25-1 and J usage is TRBJ1-2, with D possibly matching TRBD1 (6 bases). Germline CDR1 MGHDK, CDR2 SYGVNS. This CDR3 is built from 16 residues. Deletions cut 4 bases from V and 2 bases from J, with 17 bases between. The CDR3 protein is CASSGPGKGGNYGYTF. The DNA for the CDR3 is TGTGCCAGCAGTGGTCCCGGTAAAGGGGGAAACTATGGCTACACCTTC.

This clone appeared a single time. The sample contains more than one DNA sequence encoding this CDR3. The V gene is TRBV30, the J gene TRBJ1-2; D perhaps matches TRBD1 (5 bases). Trimming pared 2 bases from V and 11 bases from J, leaving 18 bases between. CDR3 length: 13 residues. CDR1 and CDR2 from the germline V gene are GTSNPN and SVGIG (reference sequence). CDR3 region: CAWSLQVLQGYTF. CDR3 in DNA: TGTGCCTGGAGTCTACAGGTCTTGCAAGGTTACACCTTC.